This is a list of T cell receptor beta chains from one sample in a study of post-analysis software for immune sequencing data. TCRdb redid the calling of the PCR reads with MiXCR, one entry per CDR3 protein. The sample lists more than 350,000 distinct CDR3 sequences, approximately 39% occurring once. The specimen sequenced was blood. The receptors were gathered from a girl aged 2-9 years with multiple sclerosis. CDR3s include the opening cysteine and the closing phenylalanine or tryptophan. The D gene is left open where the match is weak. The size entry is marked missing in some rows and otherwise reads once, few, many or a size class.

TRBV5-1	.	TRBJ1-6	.	TGCGCCAGCAGACCGGGCGGGGGTGATAATTCACCCCTCCACTTT	CASRPGGGDNSPLHF
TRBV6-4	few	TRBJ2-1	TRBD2	TGTGCCAGCGGTGGGCTAGCGGGCGACAATGAGCAGTTCTTC	CASGGLAGDNEQFF
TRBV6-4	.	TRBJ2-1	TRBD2	TGTGCCAGCAGTGAAACCATTCTGACTAGCGGATTCTCCTACAATGAGCAGTTCTTC	CASSETILTSGFSYNEQFF
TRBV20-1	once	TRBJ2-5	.	TGCAGTGCTAGACAGAACCAAGAGGCCCAGTACTTC	CSARQNQEAQYF
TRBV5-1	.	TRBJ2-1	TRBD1	TGCGCCAGCAGCCCATCATCAATGAGCAGGGGGCATCATGAGCAGTTCTTC	CASSPSSMSRGHHEQFF
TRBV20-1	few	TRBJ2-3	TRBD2	TGCAGTGCTCCAACCGGCGGGCTAGCGGGAGGTCTTGCGCAGTATTTT	CSAPTGGLAGGLAQYF
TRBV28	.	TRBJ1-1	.	TGTGCCAGCAGCGAGAGGACTGAAGCTTTCTTT	CASSERTEAFF
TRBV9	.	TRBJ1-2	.	TGTGCCAGCAGCGTAGAGAACAGGGCCATCTATGGCTACACCTTC	CASSVENRAIYGYTF
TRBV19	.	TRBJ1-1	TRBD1	TGTGCCAGTAGTTCTGGACAGGGATTTGCTGAAGCTTTCTTT	CASSSGQGFAEAFF
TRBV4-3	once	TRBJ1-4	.	TGCGCCAGCAGTTGGACTAGCGGGGAAAAACTGTTTTTT	CASSWTSGEKLFF
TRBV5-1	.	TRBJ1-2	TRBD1	TGCGCCAGCAGCGGAGGGACAGTTGGGTCTTATGGCTACACCTTC	CASSGGTVGSYGYTF
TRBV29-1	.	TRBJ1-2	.	TGCAGCGTCCGCGGCGTTTATGGCTACACCTTC	CSVRGVYGYTF
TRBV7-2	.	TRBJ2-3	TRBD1	TGTGCCAGCAGTTCTACAGGGGGCTCGGATACGCAGTATTTT	CASSSTGGSDTQYF
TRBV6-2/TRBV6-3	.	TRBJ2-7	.	TGTGCCAGCAGCCTGGGGTGGGACTACGAGCAGTACTTC	CASSLGWDYEQYF
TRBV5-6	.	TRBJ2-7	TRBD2	TGTGCCAGCTTGGGCGCGGGACTAGTTACCCACGAGCAGTACTTC	CASLGAGLVTHEQYF
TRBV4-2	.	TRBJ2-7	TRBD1	TGTGCCAGCAGCCAAGATAGGACAGGGGACTCCGAGCAGTACTTC	CASSQDRTGDSEQYF
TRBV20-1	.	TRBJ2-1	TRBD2	TGCAGTGCTAGCTCTCCCGGGACTAGCTTCTACAATGAGCAGTTCTTC	CSASSPGTSFYNEQFF
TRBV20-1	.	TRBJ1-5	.	TGCAGTGCTAGGGACAGAGATAATCAGCCCCAGCATTTT	CSARDRDNQPQHF
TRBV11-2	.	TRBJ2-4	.	TGTGCCAGCAGCTTAGCCCAGGGTAAAAACATTCAGTACTTC	CASSLAQGKNIQYF
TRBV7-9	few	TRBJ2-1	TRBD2	TGTGCCAGCAGCCGGACTAGCGATATCTACAATGAGCAGTTCTTC	CASSRTSDIYNEQFF
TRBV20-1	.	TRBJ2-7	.	TGCAGTGCTAGAGTTTGCTGCCTCTCCTACGAGCAGTACTTC	CSARVCCLSYEQYF
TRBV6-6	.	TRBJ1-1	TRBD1	TGTGCCAGCAGTTACCAGGGGGCCGCTGAAGCTTTCTTT	CASSYQGAAEAFF
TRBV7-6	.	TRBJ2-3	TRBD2	TGTGCCAGCAGCTTATTGGCGGGGGGGAGCACAGATACGCAGTATTTT	CASSLLAGGSTDTQYF
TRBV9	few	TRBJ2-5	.	TGTGCCAGCAGCGTAGGGGGACGTTTACAAGAGACCCAGTACTTC	CASSVGGRLQETQYF
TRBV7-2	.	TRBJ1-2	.	TGTGCCAGCAGCTTATTGTCACAGGGAAGTTTTTACTATGGCTACACCTTC	CASSLLSQGSFYYGYTF
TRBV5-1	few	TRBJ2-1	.	TGCGCCAGCAGCTTGGCTTTGCGGGGGCCCCTCGGGTCCAATGAGCAGTTCTTC	CASSLALRGPLGSNEQFF
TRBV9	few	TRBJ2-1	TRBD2	TGTGCCAGCAGCGTAGCCGGCCTAGCGGGAAACAATGAGCAGTTCTTC	CASSVAGLAGNNEQFF
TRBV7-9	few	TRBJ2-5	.	TGTGCCAGCAGCGGTGGGACTCTGCAAGAGACCCAGTACTTC	CASSGGTLQETQYF
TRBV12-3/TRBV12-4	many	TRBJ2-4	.	TGTGCCAGCAGTTTGAACAGGTGGAACATTCAGTACTTC	CASSLNRWNIQYF
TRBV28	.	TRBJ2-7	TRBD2	TGTGCCAGCAGTTTCTCGTTGGGGGGGGGAGCAAACTACGAGCAGTACTTC	CASSFSLGGGANYEQYF
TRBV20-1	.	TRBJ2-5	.	TGCAGTCCTCACAGGGATGACGGGGCCCAGTACTTC	CSPHRDDGAQYF
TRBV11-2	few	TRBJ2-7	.	TGTGCCAGCAGCTTAGTCCTATCTGGGTCCTACGAGCAGTACTTC	CASSLVLSGSYEQYF
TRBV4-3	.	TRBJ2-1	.	TGCGCCAGCAGCCAAGGAGGGAGAATGGAGGAGTGGTACAATGAGCAGTTCTTC	CASSQGGRMEEWYNEQFF
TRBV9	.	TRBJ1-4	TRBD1	TGTGCCAGCAGCCCAGGGGACAGTTCCAATGAAAAACTGTTTTTT	CASSPGDSSNEKLFF
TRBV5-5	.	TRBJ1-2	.	TGTACCAGCAGCTCCCAGAGGGATGGCTACACCTTC	CTSSSQRDGYTF
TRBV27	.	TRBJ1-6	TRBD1	TGTGCCAGCAGTTTATCGGGACAGGGGGCCTCACCCCTCCACTTT	CASSLSGQGASPLHF
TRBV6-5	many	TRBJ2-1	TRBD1	TGTGCCAGCAGTTCACCCCAAGGGACAGACAATGAGCAGTTCTTC	CASSSPQGTDNEQFF
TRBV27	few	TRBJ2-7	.	TGTGCCAGCAGTTTAGAACCCCACTCCTACGAGCAGTACTTC	CASSLEPHSYEQYF
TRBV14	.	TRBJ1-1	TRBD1	TGTGCCAGCAGCCCTGGGACAGTGGAAGCTTTCTTT	CASSPGTVEAFF
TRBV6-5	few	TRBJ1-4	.	TGTGCCAGCAGTTTCCGCGAGCCGGGAGTCACTAATGAAAAACTGTTTTTT	CASSFREPGVTNEKLFF
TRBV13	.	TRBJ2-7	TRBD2	TGTGCCAGCAGTCCCCGACTAGCGGGAGGGCTAGACGAGCAGTACTTC	CASSPRLAGGLDEQYF
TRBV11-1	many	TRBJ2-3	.	TGTGCCAGCTCTCGAGGGGCGGAAGATACGCAGTATTTT	CASSRGAEDTQYF
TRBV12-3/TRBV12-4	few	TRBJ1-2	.	TGTGCCAGCAGCTCCTTCGGAGGGGGTAGTGGCTACACCTTC	CASSSFGGGSGYTF
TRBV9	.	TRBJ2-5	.	TGTGCCAGCAGCGTAGTAGTGGGAGATAAAGAGACCCAGTACTTC	CASSVVVGDKETQYF
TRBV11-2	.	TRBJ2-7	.	TGTGCCAGCAGCTTAGACGGACGGTCCTCCTACAATGAGCAGTACTTC	CASSLDGRSSYNEQYF
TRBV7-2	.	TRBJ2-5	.	TGTGCCAGCAGACCATTCTATGGGGGAGAGACCCAGTACTTC	CASRPFYGGETQYF
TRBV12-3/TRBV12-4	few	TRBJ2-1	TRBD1	TGTGCCAGCAGACCAGGGGGCAGGGCTTACAATGAGCAGTTCTTC	CASRPGGRAYNEQFF
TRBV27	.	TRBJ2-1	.	TGTGCCAGCAGTTCGCAGGCCTACAATGAGCAGTTCTTC	CASSSQAYNEQFF
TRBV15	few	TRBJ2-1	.	TGTGCCACCAGCAGAGATGGGCTAGGGGGGATCTACAATGAGCAGTTCTTC	CATSRDGLGGIYNEQFF
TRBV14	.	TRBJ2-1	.	TGTGCCAGCAGCCAAGGTAAGCTGGTCAGCAATGAGCAGTTCTTC	CASSQGKLVSNEQFF
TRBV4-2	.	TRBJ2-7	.	TGTGCCAACAGCCAATTTGGTAGTGGTCAGACGGCCTACGAGCAGTACTTC	CANSQFGSGQTAYEQYF
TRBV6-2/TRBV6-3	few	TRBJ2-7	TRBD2	TGTGCCAGCAGTTACTCGCCCTGGCGGGAGGAACTCTACGAGCAGTACTTC	CASSYSPWREELYEQYF
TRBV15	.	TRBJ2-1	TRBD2	TGTGCCACCAAGAGTCTAGCGGGAGGTCTGGGATTCGATGAGCAGTTCTTC	CATKSLAGGLGFDEQFF